This TCR beta chain was observed in a study of T cell changes during pregnancy in multiple sclerosis. The CDR3 is 14 residues long. Per germline, CDR1 MGHRA and CDR2 YSYEKL. Trimming cost V 0 bases and J 7 bases, with 7 bases left between them. The assay was immunoSEQ multiplex PCR, and TCRdb's table has in-frame clones only and misses some. The sample has about 40,000 clones, approximately 90% seen once. This chain joins TRBV4-1 and TRBJ1-6, with D possibly matching TRBD1 (5 bases). The input for sequencing was CD4+ T cells from peripheral blood mononuclear cells, taken before pregnancy. The TCR comes from a female donor with multiple sclerosis, enrolled in a pregnancy study. CDR3 region: CASSQEGGNSPLHF. Here the CDR3 DNA reads TGCGCCAGCAGCCAAGAGGGGGGAAATTCACCCCTCCACTTT.